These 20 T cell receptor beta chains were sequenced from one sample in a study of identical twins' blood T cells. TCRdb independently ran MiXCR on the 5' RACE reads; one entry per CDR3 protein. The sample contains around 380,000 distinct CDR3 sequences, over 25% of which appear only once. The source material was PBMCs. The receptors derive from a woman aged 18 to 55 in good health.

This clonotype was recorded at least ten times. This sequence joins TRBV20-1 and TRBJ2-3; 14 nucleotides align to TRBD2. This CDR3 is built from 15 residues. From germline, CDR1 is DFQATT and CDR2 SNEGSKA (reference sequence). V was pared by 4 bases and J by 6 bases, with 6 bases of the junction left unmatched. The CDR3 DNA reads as TGCAGTGCTAAACCGGGACTAGCGGGAGAGGATACGCAGTATTTT. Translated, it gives CSAKPGLAGEDTQYF.

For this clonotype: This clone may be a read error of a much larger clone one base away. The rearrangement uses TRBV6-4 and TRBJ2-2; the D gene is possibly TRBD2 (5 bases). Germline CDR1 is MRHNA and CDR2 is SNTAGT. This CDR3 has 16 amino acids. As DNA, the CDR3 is TGTGCCAGCTGTGACTCGGGAAGGGTGAACACCGGGGAGCTGTTTTTT. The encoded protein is CASCDSGRVNTGELFF.

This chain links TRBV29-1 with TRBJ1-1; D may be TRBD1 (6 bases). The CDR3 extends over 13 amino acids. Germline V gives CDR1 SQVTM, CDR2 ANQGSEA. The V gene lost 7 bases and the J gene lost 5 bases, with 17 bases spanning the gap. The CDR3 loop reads CSGKVGGSTEAFF. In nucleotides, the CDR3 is TGCAGCGGAAAAGTAGGGGGATCGACTGAAGCTTTCTTT.

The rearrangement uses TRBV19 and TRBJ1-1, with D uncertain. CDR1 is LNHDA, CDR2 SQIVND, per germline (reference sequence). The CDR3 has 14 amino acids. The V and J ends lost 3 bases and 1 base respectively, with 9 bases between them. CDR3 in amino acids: CASSIPTGNTEAFF. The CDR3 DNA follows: TGTGCCAGTAGTATTCCTACCGGGAACACTGAAGCTTTCTTT. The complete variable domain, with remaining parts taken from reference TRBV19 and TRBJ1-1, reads DGGITQSPKYLFRKEGQNVTLSCEQNLNHDAMYWYRQDPGQGLRLIYYSQIVNDFQKGDIAEGYSVSREKKESFPLTVTSAQKNPTAFYLCASSIPTGNTEAFFGQGTRLTVV.

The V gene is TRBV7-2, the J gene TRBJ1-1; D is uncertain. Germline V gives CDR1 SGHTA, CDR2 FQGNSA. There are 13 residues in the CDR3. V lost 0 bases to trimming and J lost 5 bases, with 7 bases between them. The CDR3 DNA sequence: TGTGCCAGCAGCTTAGCGATGGGGACTGAAGCTTTCTTT. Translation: CASSLAMGTEAFF.

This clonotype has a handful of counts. The CDR3 protein is CASSGKQGSNEKLFF. The CDR3 nucleotides read TGTGCCAGCAGCGGAAAACAGGGATCTAATGAAAAACTGTTTTTT. The J gene is TRBJ1-4, the V gene TRBV5-4, with D maybe TRBD1 (6 bases). Trimming took off 4 bases at V and 3 bases at J, with 13 bases between the two ends. The CDR3 consists of 15 residues. Per the germline V gene, CDR1 is SGHNT and CDR2 is YYREEE (reference sequence).

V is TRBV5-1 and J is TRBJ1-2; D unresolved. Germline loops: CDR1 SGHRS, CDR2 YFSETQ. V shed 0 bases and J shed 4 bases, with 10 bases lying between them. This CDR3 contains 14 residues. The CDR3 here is CASSLDPLFYGYTF. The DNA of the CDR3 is TGCGCCAGCAGCTTGGACCCTCTATTCTATGGCTACACCTTC.

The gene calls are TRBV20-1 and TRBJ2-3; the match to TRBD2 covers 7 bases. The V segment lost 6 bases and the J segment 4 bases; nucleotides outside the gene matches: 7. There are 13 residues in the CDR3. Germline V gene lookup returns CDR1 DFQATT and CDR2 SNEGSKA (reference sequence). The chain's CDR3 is CSAGRAFADTQYF. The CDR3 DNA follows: TGCAGTGCGGGGAGGGCCTTCGCAGATACGCAGTATTTT.

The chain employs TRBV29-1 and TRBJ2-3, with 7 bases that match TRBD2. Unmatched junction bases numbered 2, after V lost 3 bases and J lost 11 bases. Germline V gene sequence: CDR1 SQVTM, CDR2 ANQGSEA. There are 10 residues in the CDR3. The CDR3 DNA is TGCAGCGTTGATGTAGCGGGGCAGTATTTT. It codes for CSVDVAGQYF.

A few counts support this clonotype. The CDR3 loop is CSAPTGTGTFNEQFF. CDR3 in DNA: TGCAGTGCTCCGACCGGGACAGGGACATTCAATGAGCAGTTCTTC. The chain couples TRBV20-1 to TRBJ2-1; 9 bases line up with TRBD1. Per the germline V gene, CDR1 is DFQATT and CDR2 is SNEGSKA (reference sequence). The V and J ends lost 5 bases and 6 bases, in that order; junction bases with no gene match: 11. The CDR3 extends over 15 amino acids.

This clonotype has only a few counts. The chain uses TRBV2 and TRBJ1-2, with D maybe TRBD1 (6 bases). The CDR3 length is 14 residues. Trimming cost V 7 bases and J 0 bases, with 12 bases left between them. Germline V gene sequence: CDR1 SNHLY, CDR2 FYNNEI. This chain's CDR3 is CASNREGANYGYTF. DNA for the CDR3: TGTGCCAGCAACAGGGAAGGGGCTAACTATGGCTACACCTTC.

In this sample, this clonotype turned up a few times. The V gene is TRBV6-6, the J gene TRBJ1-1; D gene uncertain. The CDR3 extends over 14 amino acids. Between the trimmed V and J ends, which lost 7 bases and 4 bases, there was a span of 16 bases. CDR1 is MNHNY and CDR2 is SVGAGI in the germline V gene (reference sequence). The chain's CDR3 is CASNSERRTTEAFF. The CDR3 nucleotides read TGTGCCAGCAACTCAGAGCGGCGGACCACTGAAGCTTTCTTT.

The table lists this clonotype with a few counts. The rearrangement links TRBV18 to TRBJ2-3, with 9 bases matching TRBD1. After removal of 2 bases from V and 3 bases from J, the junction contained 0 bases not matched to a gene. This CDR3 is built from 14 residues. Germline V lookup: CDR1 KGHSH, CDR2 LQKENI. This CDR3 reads CASSPGTGTDTQYF. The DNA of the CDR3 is TGTGCCAGCTCACCAGGGACAGGGACAGATACGCAGTATTTT.

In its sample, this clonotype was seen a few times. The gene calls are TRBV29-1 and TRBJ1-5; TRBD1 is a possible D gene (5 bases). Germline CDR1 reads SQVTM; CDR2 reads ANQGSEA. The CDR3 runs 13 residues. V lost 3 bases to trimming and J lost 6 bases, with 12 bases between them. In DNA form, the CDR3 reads TGCAGCGTTGAGGGGACGATGGGTCAGCCCCAGCATTTT. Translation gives CSVEGTMGQPQHF.

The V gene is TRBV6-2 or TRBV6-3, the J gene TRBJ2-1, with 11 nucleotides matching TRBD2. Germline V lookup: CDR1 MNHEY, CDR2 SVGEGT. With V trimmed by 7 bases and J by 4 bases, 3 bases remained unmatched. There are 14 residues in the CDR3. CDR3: CASNGTSGYNEQFF. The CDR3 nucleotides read TGTGCCAGCAACGGGACTAGCGGATACAATGAGCAGTTCTTC.

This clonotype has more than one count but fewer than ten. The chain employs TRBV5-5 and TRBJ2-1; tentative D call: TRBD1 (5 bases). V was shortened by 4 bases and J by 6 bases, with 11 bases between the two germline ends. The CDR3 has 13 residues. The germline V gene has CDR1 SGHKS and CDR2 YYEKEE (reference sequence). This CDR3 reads CASSAGFGNEQFF. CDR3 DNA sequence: TGTGCCAGCAGCGCAGGGTTTGGCAATGAGCAGTTCTTC. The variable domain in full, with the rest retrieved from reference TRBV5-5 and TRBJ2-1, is DAGVTQSPTHLIKTRGQQVTLRCSPISGHKSVSWYQQVLGQGPQFIFQYYEKEERGRGNFPDRFSARQFPNYSSELNVNALLLGDSALYLCASSAGFGNEQFFGPGTRLTVL.

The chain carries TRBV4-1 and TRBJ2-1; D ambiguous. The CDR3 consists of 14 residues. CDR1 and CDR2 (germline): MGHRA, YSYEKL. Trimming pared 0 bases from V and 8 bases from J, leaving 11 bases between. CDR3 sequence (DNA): TGCGCCAGCAGCCAAGAGACGGGTTATGATGAGCAGTTCTTC. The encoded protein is CASSQETGYDEQFF.

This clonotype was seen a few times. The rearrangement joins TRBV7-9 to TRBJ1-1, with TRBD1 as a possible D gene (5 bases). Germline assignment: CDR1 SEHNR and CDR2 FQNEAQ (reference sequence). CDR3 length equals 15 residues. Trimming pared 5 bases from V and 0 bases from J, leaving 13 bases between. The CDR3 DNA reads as TGTGCCAGCAGCCAGGGACGCCTGATGAACACTGAAGCTTTCTTT. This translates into CASSQGRLMNTEAFF. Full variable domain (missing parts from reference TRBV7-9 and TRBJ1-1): DTGVSQNPRHKITKRGQNVTFRCDPISEHNRLYWYRQTLGQGPEFLTYFQNEAQLEKSRLLSDRFSAERPKGSFSTLEIQRTEQGDSAMYLCASSQGRLMNTEAFFGQGTRLTVV.

The CDR3 DNA reads TGTGCCAGCAGCGAACCATATACAGATACGCAGTATTTT. Its protein product is CASSEPYTDTQYF. The J gene is TRBJ2-3, the V gene TRBV9; D gene unclear. The CDR3 spans 13 residues. V was clipped by 3 bases and J by 3 bases, with 8 bases between them. The germline V gene has CDR1 SGDLS and CDR2 YYNGEE.

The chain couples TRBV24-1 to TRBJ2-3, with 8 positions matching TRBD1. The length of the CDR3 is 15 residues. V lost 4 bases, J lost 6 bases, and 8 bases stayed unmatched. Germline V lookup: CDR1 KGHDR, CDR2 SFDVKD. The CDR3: CATSDQTGASDTQYF. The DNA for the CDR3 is TGTGCCACCAGTGACCAGACAGGGGCTAGCGATACGCAGTATTTT.